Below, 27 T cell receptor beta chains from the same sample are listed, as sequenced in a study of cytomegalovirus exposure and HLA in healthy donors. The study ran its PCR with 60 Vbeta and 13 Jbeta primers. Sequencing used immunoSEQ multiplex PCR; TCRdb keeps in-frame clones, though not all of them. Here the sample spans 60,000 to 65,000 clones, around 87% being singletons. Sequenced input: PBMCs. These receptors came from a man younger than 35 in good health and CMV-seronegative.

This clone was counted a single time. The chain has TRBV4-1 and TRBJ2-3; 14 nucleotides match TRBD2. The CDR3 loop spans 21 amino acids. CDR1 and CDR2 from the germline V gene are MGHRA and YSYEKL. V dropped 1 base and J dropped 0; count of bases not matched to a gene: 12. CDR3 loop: CASSQGPGTSGGSPSTDTQYF. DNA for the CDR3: TGCGCCAGCAGCCAAGGGCCAGGGACTAGCGGGGGATCCCCTAGCACAGATACGCAGTATTTT.

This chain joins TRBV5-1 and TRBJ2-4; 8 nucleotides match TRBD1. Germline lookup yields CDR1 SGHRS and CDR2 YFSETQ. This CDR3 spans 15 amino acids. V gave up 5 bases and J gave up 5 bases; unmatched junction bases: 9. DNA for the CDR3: TGCGCCAGCAGGGCTACCGGGACAGGCCAAAACATTCAGTACTTC. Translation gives CASRATGTGQNIQYF.

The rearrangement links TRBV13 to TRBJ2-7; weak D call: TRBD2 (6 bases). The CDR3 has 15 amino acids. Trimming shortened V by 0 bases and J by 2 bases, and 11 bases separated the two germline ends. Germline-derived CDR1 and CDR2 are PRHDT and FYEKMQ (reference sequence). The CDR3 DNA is TGTGCCAGCAGCTTAGGGGCGGGGTCAACCTACGAGCAGTACTTC. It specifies CASSLGAGSTYEQYF.

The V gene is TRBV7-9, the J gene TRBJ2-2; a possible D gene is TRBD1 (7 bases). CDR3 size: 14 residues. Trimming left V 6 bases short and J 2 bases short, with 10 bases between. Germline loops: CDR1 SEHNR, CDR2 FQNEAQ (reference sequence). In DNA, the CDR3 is TGTGCCAGCAGGCGGGACAGTAACACCGGGGAGCTGTTTTTT. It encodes CASRRDSNTGELFF.

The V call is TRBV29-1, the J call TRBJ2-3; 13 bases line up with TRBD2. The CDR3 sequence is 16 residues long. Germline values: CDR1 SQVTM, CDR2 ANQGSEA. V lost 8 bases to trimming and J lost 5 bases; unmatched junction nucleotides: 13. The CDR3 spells CSLISRLAGGGDTQYF. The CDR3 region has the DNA TGCAGCCTAATATCCCGACTAGCGGGGGGTGGAGATACGCAGTATTTT.

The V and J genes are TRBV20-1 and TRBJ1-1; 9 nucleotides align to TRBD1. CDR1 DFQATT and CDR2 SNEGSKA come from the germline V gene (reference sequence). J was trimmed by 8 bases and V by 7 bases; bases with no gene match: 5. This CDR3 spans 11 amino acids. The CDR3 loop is CSGTGTGEAFF. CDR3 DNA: TGCAGTGGCACAGGGACAGGGGAAGCTTTCTTT.

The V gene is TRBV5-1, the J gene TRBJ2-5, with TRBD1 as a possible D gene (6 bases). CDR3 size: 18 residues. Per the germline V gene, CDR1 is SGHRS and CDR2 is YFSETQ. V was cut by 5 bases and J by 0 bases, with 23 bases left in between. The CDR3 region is CASSPRGVGRDNQETQYF. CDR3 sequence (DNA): TGCGCCAGCAGTCCTCGAGGGGTCGGACGGGACAACCAAGAGACCCAGTACTTC.

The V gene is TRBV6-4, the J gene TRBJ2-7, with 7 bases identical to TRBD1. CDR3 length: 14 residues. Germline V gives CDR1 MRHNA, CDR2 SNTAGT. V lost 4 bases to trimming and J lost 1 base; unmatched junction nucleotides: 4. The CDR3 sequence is CASSGSTGSYEQYF. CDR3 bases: TGTGCCAGCAGTGGCTCGACAGGGTCCTACGAGCAGTACTTC.

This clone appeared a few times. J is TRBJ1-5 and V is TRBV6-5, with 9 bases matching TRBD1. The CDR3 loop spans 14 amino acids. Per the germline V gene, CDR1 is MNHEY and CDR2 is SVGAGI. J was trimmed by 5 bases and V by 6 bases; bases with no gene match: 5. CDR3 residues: CASRPRTGDQPQHF. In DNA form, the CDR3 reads TGTGCCAGCAGGCCCCGGACAGGGGATCAGCCCCAGCATTTT.

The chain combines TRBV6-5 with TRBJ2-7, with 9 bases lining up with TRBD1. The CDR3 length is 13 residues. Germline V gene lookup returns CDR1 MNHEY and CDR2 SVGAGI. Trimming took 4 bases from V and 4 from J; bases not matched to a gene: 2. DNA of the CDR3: TGTGCCAGCAGTTCGGGACAGGGTTACGAGCAGTACTTC. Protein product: CASSSGQGYEQYF.

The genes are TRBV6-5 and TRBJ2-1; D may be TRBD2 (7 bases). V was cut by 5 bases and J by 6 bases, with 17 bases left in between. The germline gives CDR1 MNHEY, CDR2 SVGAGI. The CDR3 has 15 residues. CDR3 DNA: TGTGCCAGCAGTCCCCGAGGGGGGGCCGGCAATGAGCAGTTCTTC. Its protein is CASSPRGGAGNEQFF.

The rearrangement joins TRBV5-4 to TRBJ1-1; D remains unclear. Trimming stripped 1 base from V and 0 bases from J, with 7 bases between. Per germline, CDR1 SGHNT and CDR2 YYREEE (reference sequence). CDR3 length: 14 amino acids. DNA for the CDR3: TGTGCCAGCAGCTTGCGTCAGATGAACACTGAAGCTTTCTTT. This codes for CASSLRQMNTEAFF. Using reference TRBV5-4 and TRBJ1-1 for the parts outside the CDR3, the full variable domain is ETGVTQSPTHLIKTRGQQVTLRCSSQSGHNTVSWYQQALGQGPQFIFQYYREEENGRGNFPPRFSGLQFPNYSSELNVNALELDDSALYLCASSLRQMNTEAFFGQGTRLTVV.

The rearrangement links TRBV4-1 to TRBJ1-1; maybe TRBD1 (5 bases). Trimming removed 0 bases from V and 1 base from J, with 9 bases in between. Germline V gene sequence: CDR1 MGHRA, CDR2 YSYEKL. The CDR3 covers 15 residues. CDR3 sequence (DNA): TGCGCCAGCAGCCAAGAGTGGGGGGGGAACACTGAAGCTTTCTTT. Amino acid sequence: CASSQEWGGNTEAFF.

The CDR3, as DNA: TGTGCCAGCAGCTTAAAGGGGGTTAGTTCACCCCTCCACTTT. This translates into CASSLKGVSSPLHF. The rearrangement uses TRBV11-2 and TRBJ1-6; maybe TRBD1 (6 bases). The CDR3 runs 14 residues. Germline loops: CDR1 SGHAT, CDR2 FQNNGV. Between the trimmed V and J ends, which lost 2 bases and 9 bases, there was a span of 11 bases.

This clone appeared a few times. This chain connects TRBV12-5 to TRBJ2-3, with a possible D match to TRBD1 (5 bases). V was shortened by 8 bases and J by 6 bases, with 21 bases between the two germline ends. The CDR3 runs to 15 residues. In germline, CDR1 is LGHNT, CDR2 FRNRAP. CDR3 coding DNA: TGTGCTAGTTCTTTAGGACACTCAGGAGTCGATACGCAGTATTTT. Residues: CASSLGHSGVDTQYF.

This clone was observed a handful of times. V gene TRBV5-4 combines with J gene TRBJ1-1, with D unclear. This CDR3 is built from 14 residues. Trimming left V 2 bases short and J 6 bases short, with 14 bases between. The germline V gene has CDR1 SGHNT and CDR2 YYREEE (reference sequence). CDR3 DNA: TGTGCCAGCAGCTTCATCCGGGGAGAATCTGAAGCTTTCTTT. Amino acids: CASSFIRGESEAFF. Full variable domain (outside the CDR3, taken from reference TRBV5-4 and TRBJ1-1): ETGVTQSPTHLIKTRGQQVTLRCSSQSGHNTVSWYQQALGQGPQFIFQYYREEENGRGNFPPRFSGLQFPNYSSELNVNALELDDSALYLCASSFIRGESEAFFGQGTRLTVV.

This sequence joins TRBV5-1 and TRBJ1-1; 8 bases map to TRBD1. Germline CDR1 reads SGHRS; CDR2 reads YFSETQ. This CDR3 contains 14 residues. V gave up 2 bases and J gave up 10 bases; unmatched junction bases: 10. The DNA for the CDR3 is TGCGCCAGCAGCTTAGGGACAGGAGAAGAAGGAGCTTTCTTT. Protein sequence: CASSLGTGEEGAFF.

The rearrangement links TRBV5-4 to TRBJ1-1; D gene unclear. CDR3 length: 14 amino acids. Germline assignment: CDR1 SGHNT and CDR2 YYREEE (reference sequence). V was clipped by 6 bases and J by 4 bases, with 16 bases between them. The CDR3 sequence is CASTMGGSPTEAFF. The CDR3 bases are TGTGCCAGCACCATGGGCGGGTCCCCCACTGAAGCTTTCTTT. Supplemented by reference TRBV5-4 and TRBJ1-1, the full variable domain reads ETGVTQSPTHLIKTRGQQVTLRCSSQSGHNTVSWYQQALGQGPQFIFQYYREEENGRGNFPPRFSGLQFPNYSSELNVNALELDDSALYLCASTMGGSPTEAFFGQGTRLTVV.

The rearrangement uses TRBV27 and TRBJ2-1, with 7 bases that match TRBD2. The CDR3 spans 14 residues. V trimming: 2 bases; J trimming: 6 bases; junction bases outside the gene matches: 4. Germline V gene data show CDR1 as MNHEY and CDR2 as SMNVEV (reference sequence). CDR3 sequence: CASSLVGGTNEQFF. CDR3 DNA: TGTGCCAGCAGTTTAGTCGGGGGGACCAATGAGCAGTTCTTC.

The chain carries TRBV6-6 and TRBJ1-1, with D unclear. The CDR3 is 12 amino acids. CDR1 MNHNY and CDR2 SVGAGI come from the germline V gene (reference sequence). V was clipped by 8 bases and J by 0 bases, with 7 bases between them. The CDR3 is CASFILNTEAFF. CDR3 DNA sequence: TGTGCCAGCTTTATCCTGAACACTGAAGCTTTCTTT.

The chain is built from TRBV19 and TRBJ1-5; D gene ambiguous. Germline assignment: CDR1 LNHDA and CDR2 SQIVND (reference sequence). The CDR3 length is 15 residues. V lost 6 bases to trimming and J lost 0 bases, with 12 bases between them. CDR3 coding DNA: TGTGCCAGTAGCCCCCCCGCGAGTAGCAATCAGCCCCAGCATTTT. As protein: CASSPPASSNQPQHF.

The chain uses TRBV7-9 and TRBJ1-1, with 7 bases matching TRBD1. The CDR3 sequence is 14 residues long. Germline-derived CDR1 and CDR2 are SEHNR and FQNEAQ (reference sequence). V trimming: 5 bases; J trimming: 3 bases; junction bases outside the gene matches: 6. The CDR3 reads CASSQITGDTEAFF. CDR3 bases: TGTGCCAGCAGCCAAATAACAGGGGACACTGAAGCTTTCTTT.

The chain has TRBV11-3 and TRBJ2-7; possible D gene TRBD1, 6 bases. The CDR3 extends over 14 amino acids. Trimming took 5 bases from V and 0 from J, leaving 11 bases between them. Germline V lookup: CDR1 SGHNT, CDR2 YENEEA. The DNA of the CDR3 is TGTGCCAGCAGCCCCAGGGACACCTCCTACGAGCAGTACTTC. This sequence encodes CASSPRDTSYEQYF.

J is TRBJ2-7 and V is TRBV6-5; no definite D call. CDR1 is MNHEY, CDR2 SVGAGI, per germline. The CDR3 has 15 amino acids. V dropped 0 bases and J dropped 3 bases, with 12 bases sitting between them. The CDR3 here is CASSYSLDMSYEQYF. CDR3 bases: TGTGCCAGCAGTTACTCCCTTGACATGAGCTACGAGCAGTACTTC.

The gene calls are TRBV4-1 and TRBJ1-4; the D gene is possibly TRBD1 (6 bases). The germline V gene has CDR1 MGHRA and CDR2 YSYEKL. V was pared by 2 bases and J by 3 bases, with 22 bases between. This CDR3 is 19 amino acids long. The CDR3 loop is CASSQSYGQTIGANEKLFF. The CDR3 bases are TGCGCCAGCAGCCAAAGTTATGGACAGACCATTGGAGCTAATGAAAAACTGTTTTTT.

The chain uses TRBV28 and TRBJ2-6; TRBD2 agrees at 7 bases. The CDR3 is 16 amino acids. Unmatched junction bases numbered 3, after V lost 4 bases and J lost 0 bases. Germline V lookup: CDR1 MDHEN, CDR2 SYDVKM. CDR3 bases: TGTGCCAGCAGTTCAAGCGGGGTCTCTGGGGCCAACGTCCTGACTTTC. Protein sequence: CASSSSGVSGANVLTF.

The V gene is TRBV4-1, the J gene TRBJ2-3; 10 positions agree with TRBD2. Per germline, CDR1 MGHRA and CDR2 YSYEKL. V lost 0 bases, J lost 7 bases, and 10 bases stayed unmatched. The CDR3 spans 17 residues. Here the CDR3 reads CASSQEVRSGGANTQYF. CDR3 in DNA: TGCGCCAGCAGCCAAGAAGTAAGGAGCGGGGGGGCGAATACGCAGTATTTT.